This record covers a single TCR beta chain. The sample belongs to a study of blood T cell repertoires in COVID-19. Generated by immunoSEQ multiplex PCR, the TCRdb table keeps only in-frame clones and is missing some. The sample lists a few hundred thousand clones; roughly 91% were seen once. After removal of 3 bases from V and 6 bases from J, the junction contained 15 bases not matched to a gene. The CDR3 extends over 17 amino acids. Per the germline V gene, CDR1 is KGHSH and CDR2 is LQKENI. Recruits, aged roughly 18 to 100 years, lived in around 24 US areas. Sequencing used PBMCs or T cells enriched from blood (not recorded which). This sequence joins TRBV18 and TRBJ2-7; 9 nucleotides line up with TRBD1. This clonotype was obtained from a man between 35 and 55 years old who had recovered from COVID-19. CDR3 bases: TGTGCCAGCTCACCCGCACTCATCCGGGACAGGGTAATCGAGCAGTACTTC. Amino acids: CASSPALIRDRVIEQYF.